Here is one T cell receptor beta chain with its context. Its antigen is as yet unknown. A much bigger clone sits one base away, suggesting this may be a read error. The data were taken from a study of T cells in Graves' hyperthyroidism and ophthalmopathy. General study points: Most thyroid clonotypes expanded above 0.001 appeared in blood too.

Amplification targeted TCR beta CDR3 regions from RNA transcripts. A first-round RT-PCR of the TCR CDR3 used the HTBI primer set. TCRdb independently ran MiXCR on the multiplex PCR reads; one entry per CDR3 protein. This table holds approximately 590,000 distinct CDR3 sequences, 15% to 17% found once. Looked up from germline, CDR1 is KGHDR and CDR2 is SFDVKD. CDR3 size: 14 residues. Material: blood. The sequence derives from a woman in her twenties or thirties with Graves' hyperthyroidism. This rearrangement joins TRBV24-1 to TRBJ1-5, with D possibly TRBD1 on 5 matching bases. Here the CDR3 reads CATRDSQGNQPQHF. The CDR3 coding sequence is TGTGCCACCCGTGATTCCCAGGGAAATCAGCCCCAGCATTTT.